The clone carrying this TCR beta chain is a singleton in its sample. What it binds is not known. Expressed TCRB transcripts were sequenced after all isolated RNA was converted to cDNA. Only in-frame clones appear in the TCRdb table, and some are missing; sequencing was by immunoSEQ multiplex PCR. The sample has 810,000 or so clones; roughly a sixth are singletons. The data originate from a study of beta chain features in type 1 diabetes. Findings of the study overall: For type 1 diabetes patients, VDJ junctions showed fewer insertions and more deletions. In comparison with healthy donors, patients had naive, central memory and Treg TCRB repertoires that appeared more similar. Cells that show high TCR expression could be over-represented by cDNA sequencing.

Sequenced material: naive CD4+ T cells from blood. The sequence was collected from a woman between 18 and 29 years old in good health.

The CDR3: CASSPGHLSYNEQFF. In nucleotides, the CDR3 is TGTGCCAGCAGTCCGGGACACCTCTCCTACAATGAGCAGTTCTTC. The gene calls are TRBV6-5 and TRBJ2-1, with D possibly TRBD1 on 6 matching bases. Germline V gives CDR1 MNHEY, CDR2 SVGAGI. The CDR3 sequence is 15 residues long. V shed 5 bases and J shed 0 bases, with 11 bases lying between them.